The rows below give T cell receptor beta chains drawn from one sample of a study of blood T cell repertoires in COVID-19. The data were produced by immunoSEQ multiplex PCR, yet TCRdb's version contains in-frame clones alone and is incomplete. Of around 200,000 clones in the sample, about 83% were seen once. Sequencing input: peripheral blood. The receptors derive from a woman aged 18-35 years who had recovered from COVID-19. Each CDR3 is given with its conserved first and last residue. A D gene is named only where the DNA matches it firmly. Expanded clones get a size class; other rows say once, few or many, or leave the size out.

d_call,j_call,clone_size,v_call,cdr3_nt,cdr3_aa
-,TRBJ1-5,-,TRBV4-1,TGCGCCAGCAGCCAGCCCCAGGGTGGGAATCAGCCCCAGCATTTT,CASSQPQGGNQPQHF
TRBD1,TRBJ2-3,-,TRBV5-6,TGTGCCAGCAGCCAGGGACAGATCCTCACAGATACGCAGTATTTT,CASSQGQILTDTQYF
TRBD2,TRBJ2-1,-,TRBV6-6,TGTGCCAGCAGTCCCCGGACTAGCGGGAGCCCCTACAATGAGCAGTTCTTC,CASSPRTSGSPYNEQFF
TRBD1,TRBJ1-2,-,TRBV7-2,TGTGCCAGCAGCCCCGGGACAGGGGGCCAGTATGGCTACACCTTC,CASSPGTGGQYGYTF
TRBD2,TRBJ2-1,-,TRBV7-2,TGTGCCAGCAGCTTAGGGCTAGCGGGGGGGGAGCAGTTCTTC,CASSLGLAGGEQFF
-,TRBJ1-1,-,TRBV2,TGTGCCAGCAATCGGCAGGCGAACACTGAAGCTTTCTTT,CASNRQANTEAFF
-,TRBJ2-7,-,TRBV20-1,TGCAGTGCTAGACGGGGCTACGAGCAGTACTTC,CSARRGYEQYF
-,TRBJ1-1,-,TRBV6-5,TGTGCCAGCAGTTACGGGGGACTTGAAGCTTTCTTT,CASSYGGLEAFF
TRBD1,TRBJ1-2,-,TRBV2,TGTGCCAGCAGTGAATTCTTTGGGGACAGGGGCTATGGCTACACCTTC,CASSEFFGDRGYGYTF
TRBD1,TRBJ1-1,-,TRBV6-2/TRBV6-3,TGTGCCAGCAGTTACCCGGGGACAGTTCTTTCTGAAGCTTTCTTT,CASSYPGTVLSEAFF
TRBD2,TRBJ2-5,-,TRBV7-9,TGTGCCAGCAGCAGACCACCGGGACAGTTTTTAGCGGGAGGTTGGAAGACCCAGTACTTC,CASSRPPGQFLAGGWKTQYF
TRBD1,TRBJ1-2,-,TRBV19,TGTGCCAGTAGTACCTTGCCGGGACAGGGGGTTCCTTTCTACACCTTC,CASSTLPGQGVPFYTF
TRBD1,TRBJ2-3,-,TRBV7-9,TGTGCCAGCAGCGCCATTCCCGGGACAGCTGATTTCCGCACAGATACGCAGTATTTT,CASSAIPGTADFRTDTQYF
-,TRBJ2-1,-,TRBV3-1/TRBV3-2,TGTGCCAGTCGCTGGGGGGGGCGCGACAATGAGCAGTTCTTC,CASRWGGRDNEQFF
-,TRBJ2-5,-,TRBV12-3/TRBV12-4,TGTGCCAGCAGTTTCGGGTTTGGGGAGACCCAGTACTTC,CASSFGFGETQYF
-,TRBJ1-4,-,TRBV19,TGTGCCAGTAGTCCCGGGACACCCTTAACAACTAATGAAAAACTGTTTTTT,CASSPGTPLTTNEKLFF
-,TRBJ2-2,once,TRBV30,TGTGCCTGGAGATTTATCCAGGGGTTCACCGGGGAGCTGTTTTTT,CAWRFIQGFTGELFF
-,TRBJ2-2,-,TRBV9,TGTGCCAGCAGCGTAGGAAGCGGCTCGAACACCGGGGAGCTGTTTTTT,CASSVGSGSNTGELFF
-,TRBJ2-7,-,TRBV24-1,TGTGCCACCAGTGATCCCGTCTCCTACGAGCAGTACTTC,CATSDPVSYEQYF
-,TRBJ1-6,-,TRBV7-2,TGTGCCAGCAGCTTAAAGCCCCATAATTCACCCCTCCACTTT,CASSLKPHNSPLHF
-,TRBJ1-1,-,TRBV6-5,TGTGCCAGCAGGAACAGGGAAATTCGCACTGAAGCTTTCTTT,CASRNREIRTEAFF
TRBD2,TRBJ2-5,-,TRBV18,TGTGCCAGCTCACCACGCAGCGGGAAAGAGACCCAGTACTTC,CASSPRSGKETQYF
TRBD2,TRBJ2-2,-,TRBV5-1,TGCGCCAGCAAGCCTACTAGCGTCGCCGGGGAGCTGTTTTTT,CASKPTSVAGELFF
TRBD1,TRBJ2-3,-,TRBV9,TGTGCCAGCAGCCCCCAGGGGGCTGGCACAGATACGCAGTATTTT,CASSPQGAGTDTQYF
-,TRBJ2-3,-,TRBV28,TGTGCCAGCAGTTTAGAGGGAGCTGGCACAGATACGCAGTATTTT,CASSLEGAGTDTQYF
-,TRBJ2-3,-,TRBV9,TGTGCCAGCAGGGGGAGGGATACGCAGTATTTT,CASRGRDTQYF
-,TRBJ2-1,-,TRBV6-1,TGTGCCAGCAGACTGGGACTGCACAATGAGCAGTTCTTC,CASRLGLHNEQFF
-,TRBJ1-2,-,TRBV7-2,TGTGCCAGCAGCCACACGCAGGGGTTCTATGGCTACACCTTC,CASSHTQGFYGYTF
-,TRBJ1-6,once,TRBV5-4,TGTGCCAGCAGCTTGGGTGCAGGGCGCAATTCACCCCTCCACTTT,CASSLGAGRNSPLHF
-,TRBJ1-6,-,TRBV20-1,TGCAGTGCTAGTTCCGGGGGGCTAGCGATTTCACCCCTCCACTTT,CSASSGGLAISPLHF
-,TRBJ2-7,-,TRBV7-9,TGTGCCAGCAGTAGGGGGGAGCAGTACTTC,CASSRGEQYF